This T cell receptor (beta chain) came from a study of metastatic and nonmetastatic thyroid tumors. Looking at the study overall: Patients with malignant and benign thyroid disease provided blood and tumor or nodule tissue, whose repertoires were compared. Study-wide results and limits: Reported TCR beta diversity, measured in blood and tumor, was significantly higher for malignant thyroid tumors than for benign nodules.

This clone was picked up a small number of times. Its antigen is unidentified. There were no patients who had received any treatment before thyroid surgery. This CDR3 is 12 amino acids long. CDR1 is SGHTA, CDR2 FQGNSA, per germline. V was clipped by 5 bases and J by 9 bases, with 14 bases between them. Study processing details: Variation in CDR3 across clinicopathological groups served as the basis for constructing a distant-metastasis classifier in papillary thyroid cancer. TCRdb re-called the PCR reads via MiXCR. Clone size and V and J calls follow TCRdb, not the original study. The repertoire holds some 7,100 clones, with roughly a third as singletons.

The chain joins TRBV7-2 to TRBJ2-7; D is unclear. This TCR came from a female donor with papillary thyroid cancer or a benign thyroid nodule (not recorded which). Some clones in this sample may be carry-over from other donors' samples. Sequencing was performed on adjacent normal tissue. The DNA of the CDR3 is TGTGCCAGCAGCCAAGACTCTCCCGGGCAGTACTTC. Translation: CASSQDSPGQYF.